This T cell receptor beta chain appears in the sequencing data of a study of Ad26.COV2.S vaccination and SARS-CoV-2 variants. Study in general: Ad26.COV2.S shots went into the muscle once or twice, 56 days apart.

The treatment denotes: 15 to 20 received Ad26.COV2.S at low or high dose, single or two shots; about 5 received placebo; per-sample allocation not given. Samples were taken on day 63 after the first vaccine or placebo injection. This clone has only one observation. Method: immunoSEQ multiplex PCR; TCRdb's copy keeps in-frame clones and lacks some. The sample lists 440,000 or so clones, about 92% occurring once. V was pared by 4 bases and J by 5 bases, with 15 bases between. Germline CDR1 and CDR2: SGDLS and YYNGEE. The CDR3 length is 15 residues. Sequenced material: peripheral blood, taken in a trial of Ad26.COV2.S vaccine versus placebo. This receptor was obtained from a person aged 18-65 years who received the Ad26.COV2.S COVID-19 vaccine or a placebo. This sequence joins TRBV9 and TRBJ2-2, with D perhaps given as TRBD1 or TRBD2 (5 bases each). CDR3: CASSYKGSWTGELFF. CDR3 sequence (DNA): TGTGCCAGCAGCTATAAGGGGAGTTGGACCGGGGAGCTGTTTTTT.